The 22 T cell receptor beta chains listed next were all sequenced from one sample in a study of cytomegalovirus exposure and HLA in healthy donors. The study ran its PCR with 60 Vbeta and 13 Jbeta primers. TCRdb's table, derived via immunoSEQ multiplex PCR, lists solely in-frame clones and lacks some. Found here are around 63,000 clones, approximately 80% of them singletons; the top ten hold roughly 2.9%. Input material: PBMCs. Every receptor here comes from a woman aged 30 to 39 in good health and CMV-seronegative.

The count of this clone is one. V and J are TRBV6-4 and TRBJ2-7, with a weak D call TRBD1 (6 bases). The CDR3 runs to 15 residues. Per the germline V gene, CDR1 is MRHNA and CDR2 is SNTAGT. The ends were cut back, 6 bases at V and 3 bases at J, with 18 bases in the middle. In nucleotides, the CDR3 is TGTGCCAGCAGCCAAGAACAGGGAATGAACTACGAGCAGTACTTC. Encoded protein: CASSQEQGMNYEQYF.

The CDR3 DNA follows: TGTGCCAGCAGCTTAGGGTCATGGAGGGGAGGGGAGCTGTTTTTT. Amino acid sequence: CASSLGSWRGGELFF. This rearrangement joins TRBV7-2 to TRBJ2-2; D is perhaps TRBD2 (6 bases). CDR1 is SGHTA and CDR2 is FQGNSA in the germline V gene. The CDR3 length is 15 residues. V was cut by 1 base and J by 8 bases, with 14 bases left in between.

This rearrangement joins TRBV15 to TRBJ1-2; 8 nucleotides line up with TRBD1. Germline V gene data show CDR1 as LNHNV and CDR2 as YYDKDF (reference sequence). The CDR3 length is 14 residues. V lost 6 bases and J lost 2; bases outside the gene matches: 5. CDR3 residues: CATSVTGENYGYTF. The CDR3 bases are TGTGCCACCAGTGTGACAGGGGAAAACTATGGCTACACCTTC.

The V gene is TRBV18, the J gene TRBJ2-7; possible D gene TRBD1, 6 bases. This CDR3 has 13 amino acids. Deletions cut 3 bases from V and 1 base from J, with 7 bases between. From germline, CDR1 is KGHSH and CDR2 LQKENI. CDR3 in amino acids: CASSPDRSYEQYF. Written as DNA, the CDR3 is TGTGCCAGCTCACCGGACAGATCCTACGAGCAGTACTTC.

This clone was counted a few times. The V gene is TRBV9, the J gene TRBJ1-2, with 11 nucleotides matching TRBD1. Germline CDR1 and CDR2: SGDLS and YYNGEE. Trimming at V came to 4 bases and at J to 2 bases, leaving 4 bases not matched to a gene. This CDR3 spans 15 amino acids. The CDR3 coding sequence is TGTGCCAGCAGCCCCGGACAGGGGGCGAACTATGGCTACACCTTC. Its translation is CASSPGQGANYGYTF.

This chain uses TRBV6-5 with TRBJ2-1; 9 positions match TRBD2. The CDR3 contains 15 residues. CDR1 and CDR2 from the germline V gene are MNHEY and SVGAGI. With 5 bases clipped from V and 1 base from J, the junction kept 3 bases outside the gene matches. The CDR3 DNA reads as TGTGCCAGCAGTCCTCTAGCGGGGTCCTACAATGAGCAGTTCTTC. The encoded protein is CASSPLAGSYNEQFF.

Remarks on this clone: An end of the junction does not agree with germline; a read error may underlie this. The V call is TRBV7-8, the J call TRBJ1-2; D is perhaps TRBD1 (6 bases). In germline, CDR1 is SGHVS, CDR2 FQNEAQ. The CDR3 is made up of 16 amino acids. In nucleotides, the CDR3 is TGTGCCAGAAGCTTAGTCCTCACCGGGACACCGTATGGCTACACCTTC. This codes for CARSLVLTGTPYGYTF.

This clone was detected only once. The gene calls are TRBV19 and TRBJ2-7; D not certain. The germline CDR1 and CDR2 sequences are LNHDA and SQIVND (reference sequence). The V end lost 3 bases, the J end lost 5 bases, and 14 bases lay between the germline ends. The CDR3 has 14 amino acids. The CDR3 DNA follows: TGTGCCAGTAGTATCCTGGGCATTGGCGACGAGCAGTACTTC. As protein: CASSILGIGDEQYF.

The chain couples TRBV7-9 to TRBJ2-2, with D unresolved. The V gene's germline CDR1 is SEHNR and CDR2 FQNEAQ (reference sequence). The CDR3 has 12 residues. The V end was cut by 5 bases, the J end by 1 base, with 2 bases between. CDR3 DNA: TGTGCCAGCAGCCTGAACACCGGGGAGCTGTTTTTT. This encodes CASSLNTGELFF. Filled out from reference TRBV7-9 and TRBJ2-2, the complete variable domain reads DTGVSQNPRHKITKRGQNVTFRCDPISEHNRLYWYRQTLGQGPEFLTYFQNEAQLEKSRLLSDRFSAERPKGSFSTLEIQRTEQGDSAMYLCASSLNTGELFFGEGSRLTVL.

The rearrangement joins TRBV7-6 to TRBJ2-7; TRBD1 is a possible D gene (7 bases). Germline V gives CDR1 SGHVS, CDR2 FNYEAQ. This CDR3 has 14 residues. The germline V and J ends were trimmed by 5 bases and 3 bases, with 14 bases remaining between them. The DNA for the CDR3 is TGTGCCAGCAGCATGCGGGACAGAGTCTACGAGCAGTACTTC. Amino acid sequence: CASSMRDRVYEQYF. Based on the CDR3 plus reference TRBV7-6 and TRBJ2-7, the full variable domain is GAGVSQSPRYKVTKRGQDVALRCDPISGHVSLYWYRQALGQGPEFLTYFNYEAQQDKSGLPNDRFSAERPEGSISTLTIQRTEQRDSAMYRCASSMRDRVYEQYFGPGTRLTVT.

This clone was detected a few times. The V gene is TRBV11-3, the J gene TRBJ1-1, with 7 positions matching TRBD1. Looked up from germline, CDR1 is SGHNT and CDR2 is YENEEA. The CDR3 totals 15 residues. Trimming removed 10 bases from V and 3 bases from J; junction bases left unmatched: 14. The CDR3 loop reads CATSPRTGPDTEAFF. The DNA of the CDR3 is TGTGCCACCTCACCCCGGACAGGACCGGACACTGAAGCTTTCTTT.

This clone has a handful of counts. This rearrangement joins TRBV7-2 to TRBJ2-7; 9 bases are shared with TRBD1. The length of the CDR3 is 14 residues. Looked up from germline, CDR1 is SGHTA and CDR2 is FQGNSA. The trim removed 5 bases at V and 3 bases at J, leaving 5 bases unmatched. The CDR3 nucleotides are TGTGCCAGCAGCGTAATGGGACAGGGCTACGAGCAGTACTTC. This encodes CASSVMGQGYEQYF.

The CDR3 DNA is TGTGCCAGCAGTGACTCCCGGGTCCATGAAAAACTGTTTTTT. It translates to CASSDSRVHEKLFF. This chain links TRBV6-4 with TRBJ1-4; D is undetermined. Per the germline V gene, CDR1 is MRHNA and CDR2 is SNTAGT. V dropped 0 bases and J dropped 6 bases, with 8 bases sitting between them. The CDR3 has 14 residues.

The V gene is TRBV9, the J gene TRBJ1-1; D may be TRBD1 (6 bases). Germline loops: CDR1 SGDLS, CDR2 YYNGEE. The germline V and J ends were trimmed by 3 bases and 1 base, with 13 bases remaining between them. The CDR3 is 15 residues long. The CDR3 DNA reads TGTGCCAGCAGCGCAAGGGGGTTATCGAACACTGAAGCTTTCTTT. Residues: CASSARGLSNTEAFF.

The rearrangement joins TRBV5-1 to TRBJ1-2; TRBD1 agrees at 7 bases. The V and J ends lost 0 bases and 4 bases, in that order; junction bases with no gene match: 9. CDR1 is SGHRS and CDR2 is YFSETQ in the germline V gene. CDR3 length equals 16 residues. The CDR3 spells CASSLDHRGSAYGYTF. In nucleotides, the CDR3 is TGCGCCAGCAGCTTGGATCACAGGGGATCGGCCTATGGCTACACCTTC.

This chain uses TRBV6-1 with TRBJ2-7; possible D gene TRBD2, 6 bases. The V and J ends lost 7 bases and 1 base respectively, with 8 bases between them. There are 12 residues in the CDR3. Looked up from germline, CDR1 is MNHNS and CDR2 is SASEGT. In DNA, the CDR3 is TGTGCCAGCACCGGAGGGTCCTACGAGCAGTACTTC. Residues: CASTGGSYEQYF.

This chain joins TRBV4-1 and TRBJ1-3, with 9 positions matching TRBD1. V gave up 4 bases and J gave up 8 bases; unmatched junction bases: 9. The CDR3 is made up of 15 amino acids. The V gene's germline CDR1 is MGHRA and CDR2 YSYEKL. The CDR3 reads CASSLEGTGTDTIYF. The CDR3 bases are TGCGCCAGCAGCCTCGAGGGGACAGGGACAGACACCATATATTTT.

V is TRBV5-1 and J is TRBJ1-1, with TRBD1 as a possible D gene (5 bases). The CDR3 is made up of 13 amino acids. The V end lost 2 bases, the J end lost 1 base, and 6 bases lay between the germline ends. Germline V lookup: CDR1 SGHRS, CDR2 YFSETQ. The DNA for the CDR3 is TGCGCCAGCAGCTTCCAGGGGAACACTGAAGCTTTCTTT. Translation gives CASSFQGNTEAFF.

This clone has a handful of counts. The J gene is TRBJ2-7, the V gene TRBV2; 10 bases map to TRBD1. Unmatched junction bases numbered 4, after V lost 6 bases and J lost 2 bases. The CDR3 sequence is 14 residues long. Germline-derived CDR1 and CDR2 are SNHLY and FYNNEI. CDR3 sequence: CASRRGQGTYEQYF. CDR3 bases: TGTGCCAGCAGGAGGGGACAGGGGACCTACGAGCAGTACTTC.

The V gene is TRBV4-1, the J gene TRBJ1-5; 9 bases map to TRBD1. Losses at the gene ends were 4 bases for V and 5 bases for J; bases not matched to a gene: 6. The CDR3 has 15 residues. Germline V gene sequence: CDR1 MGHRA, CDR2 YSYEKL. The CDR3 bases are TGCGCCAGCAGCCGCGGACAGGGGCAGGATCAGCCCCAGCATTTT. It translates to CASSRGQGQDQPQHF.

The V and J genes are TRBV27 and TRBJ1-2; the D is unclear. Germline loops: CDR1 MNHEY, CDR2 SMNVEV (reference sequence). The V end lost 6 bases, the J end lost 3 bases, and 14 bases lay between the germline ends. The CDR3 length is 14 residues. The CDR3 spells CASRSGLADYGYTF. The CDR3 DNA reads TGTGCCAGCAGGAGCGGGTTAGCAGACTATGGCTACACCTTC.

This rearrangement joins TRBV5-6 to TRBJ1-5; D may be TRBD1 (5 bases). V was clipped by 1 base and J by 1 base, with 9 bases between them. The CDR3 has 15 residues. Germline-derived CDR1 and CDR2 are SGHDT and YYEEEE. The CDR3 DNA follows: TGTGCCAGCAGCTTGTCAGGGATGAGCAATCAGCCCCAGCATTTT. Its protein is CASSLSGMSNQPQHF.